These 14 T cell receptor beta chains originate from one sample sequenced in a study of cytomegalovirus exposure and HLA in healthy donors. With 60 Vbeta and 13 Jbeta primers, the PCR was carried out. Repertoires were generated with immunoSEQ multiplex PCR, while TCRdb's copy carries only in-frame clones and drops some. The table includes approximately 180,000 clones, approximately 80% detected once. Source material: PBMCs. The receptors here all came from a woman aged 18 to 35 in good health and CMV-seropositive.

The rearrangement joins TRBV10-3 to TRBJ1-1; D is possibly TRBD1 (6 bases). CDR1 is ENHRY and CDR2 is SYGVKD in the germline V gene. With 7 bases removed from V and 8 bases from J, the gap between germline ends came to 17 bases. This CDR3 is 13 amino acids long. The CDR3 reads CAIKQFWGGEAFF. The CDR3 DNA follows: TGTGCCATCAAGCAATTCTGGGGGGGCGAAGCTTTCTTT.

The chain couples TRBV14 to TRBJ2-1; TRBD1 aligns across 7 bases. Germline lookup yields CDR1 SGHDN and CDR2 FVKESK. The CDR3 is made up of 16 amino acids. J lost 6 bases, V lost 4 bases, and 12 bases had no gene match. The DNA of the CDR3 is TGTGCCAGCAGCCTACCTACCGGACAGGCCCCCAATGAGCAGTTCTTC. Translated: CASSLPTGQAPNEQFF. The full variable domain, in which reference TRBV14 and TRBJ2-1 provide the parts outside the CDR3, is EAGVTQFPSHSVIEKGQTVTLRCDPISGHDNLYWYRRVMGKEIKFLLHFVKESKQDESGMPNNRFLAERTGGTYSTLKVQPAELEDSGVYFCASSLPTGQAPNEQFFGPGTRLTVL.

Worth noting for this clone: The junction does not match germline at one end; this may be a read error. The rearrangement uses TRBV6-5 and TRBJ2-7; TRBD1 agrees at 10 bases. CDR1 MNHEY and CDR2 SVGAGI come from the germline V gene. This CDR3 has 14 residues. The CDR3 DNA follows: TGTGCCAGCAAGAGACCGGGACAGGGGTCCGAGCAGTGCTTC. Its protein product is CASKRPGQGSEQCF.

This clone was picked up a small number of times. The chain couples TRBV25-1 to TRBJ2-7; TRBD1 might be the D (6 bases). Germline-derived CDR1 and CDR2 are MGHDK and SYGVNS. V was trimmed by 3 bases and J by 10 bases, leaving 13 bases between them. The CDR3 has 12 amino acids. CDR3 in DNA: TGTGCCAGCAGTGAGATACAGGGTCGACAGTACTTC. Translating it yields CASSEIQGRQYF.

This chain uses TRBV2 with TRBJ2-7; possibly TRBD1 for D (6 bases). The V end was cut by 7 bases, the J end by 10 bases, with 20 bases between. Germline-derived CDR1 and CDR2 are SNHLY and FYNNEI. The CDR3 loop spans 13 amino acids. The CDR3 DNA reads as TGTGCCAGCACTATACTACAGGGAAGTCTACAGTACTTC. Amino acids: CASTILQGSLQYF.

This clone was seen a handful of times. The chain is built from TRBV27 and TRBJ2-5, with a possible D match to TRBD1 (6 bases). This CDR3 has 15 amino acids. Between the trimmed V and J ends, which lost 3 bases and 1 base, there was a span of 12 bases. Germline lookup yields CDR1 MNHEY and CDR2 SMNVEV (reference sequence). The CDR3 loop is CASSLSGQSQETQYF. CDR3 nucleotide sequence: TGTGCCAGCAGTTTGTCCGGACAGTCCCAAGAGACCCAGTACTTC.

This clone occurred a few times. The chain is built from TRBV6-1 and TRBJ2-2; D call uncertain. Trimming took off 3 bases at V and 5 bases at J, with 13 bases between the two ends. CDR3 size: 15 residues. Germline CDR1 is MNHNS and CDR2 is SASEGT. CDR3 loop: CASSDLATLTGELFF. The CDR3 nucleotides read TGTGCCAGCAGTGATCTCGCTACTCTAACCGGGGAGCTGTTTTTT.

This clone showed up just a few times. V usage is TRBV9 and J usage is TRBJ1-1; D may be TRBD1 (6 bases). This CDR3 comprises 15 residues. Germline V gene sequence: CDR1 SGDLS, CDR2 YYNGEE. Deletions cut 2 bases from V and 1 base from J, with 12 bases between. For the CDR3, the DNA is TGTGCCAGCAGCGTTATAGGGGGGGCGAACACTGAAGCTTTCTTT. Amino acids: CASSVIGGANTEAFF.

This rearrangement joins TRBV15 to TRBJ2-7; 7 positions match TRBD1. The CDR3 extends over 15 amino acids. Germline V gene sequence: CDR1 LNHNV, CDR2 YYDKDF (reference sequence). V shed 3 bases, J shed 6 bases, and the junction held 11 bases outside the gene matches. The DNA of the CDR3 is TGTGCCACCAGCAGCCTTACAGGGGCCCTGCGCGAGCAGTACTTC. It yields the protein CATSSLTGALREQYF.

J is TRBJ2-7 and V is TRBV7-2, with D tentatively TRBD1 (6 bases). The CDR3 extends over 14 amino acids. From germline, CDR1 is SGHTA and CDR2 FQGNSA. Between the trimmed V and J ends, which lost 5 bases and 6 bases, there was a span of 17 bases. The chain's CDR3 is CASSPPTGGGEQYF. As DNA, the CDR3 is TGTGCCAGCAGCCCCCCGACAGGTGGGGGCGAGCAGTACTTC.

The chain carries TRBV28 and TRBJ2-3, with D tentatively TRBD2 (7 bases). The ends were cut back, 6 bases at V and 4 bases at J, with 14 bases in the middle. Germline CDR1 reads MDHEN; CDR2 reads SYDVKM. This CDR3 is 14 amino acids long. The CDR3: CASSWGGRSDTQYF. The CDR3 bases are TGTGCCAGCAGCTGGGGGGGCCGGTCAGATACGCAGTATTTT.

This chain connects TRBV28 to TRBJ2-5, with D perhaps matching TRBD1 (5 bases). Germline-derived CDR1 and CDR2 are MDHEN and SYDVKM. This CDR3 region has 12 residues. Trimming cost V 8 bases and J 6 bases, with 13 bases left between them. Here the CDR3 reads CASSDRLKTQYF. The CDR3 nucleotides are TGTGCCAGCTCAGACAGACTCAAGACCCAGTACTTC.

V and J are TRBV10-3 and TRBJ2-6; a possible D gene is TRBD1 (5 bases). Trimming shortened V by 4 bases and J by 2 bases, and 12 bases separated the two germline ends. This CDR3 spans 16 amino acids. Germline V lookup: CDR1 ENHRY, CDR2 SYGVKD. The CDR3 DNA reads TGTGCCATCAGTGGGCAAGGGGAACCTGGGGCCAACGTCCTGACTTTC. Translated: CAISGQGEPGANVLTF.

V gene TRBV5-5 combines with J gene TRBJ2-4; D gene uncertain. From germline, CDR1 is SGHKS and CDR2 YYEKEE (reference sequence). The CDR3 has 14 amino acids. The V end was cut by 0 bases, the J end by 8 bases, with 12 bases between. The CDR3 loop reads CASSLEDFGDIQYF. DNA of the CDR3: TGTGCCAGCAGCTTGGAAGACTTCGGTGACATTCAGTACTTC.